The T cell receptor beta chain described here comes from a study of beta chain features in type 1 diabetes. As for the study in general: Sorted cell examination encompassed under 130 million cells across all samples. General study points: Researchers report that Type 1 diabetes patients had moderately but significantly shorter TCRB CDR3s across all four CD4+ subsets.

Sorting based on CD45RO/CCR7/CD25/CD127/CD95/CD27 separated CD4+ naive, central memory, regulatory and stem cell-like memory cells. Purity of each sorted population was above 98%. Sequenced material consisted of expressed TCRB transcripts (all of the isolated RNA was reverse transcribed). Only in-frame clones appear in the TCRdb table, and some are missing; sequencing was by immunoSEQ multiplex PCR. The sample yields roughly 330,000 clones, approximately 15% seen once. Germline assignment: CDR1 LGHNA and CDR2 YSLEER. The CDR3 sequence is 14 residues long. V was clipped by 4 bases and J by 5 bases; unmatched bases: 6. As for this clone: Its antigen remains unidentified.

The chain carries TRBV4-3 and TRBJ2-3, with 7 bases fitting TRBD1. This TCR came from a woman under 30 with type 1 diabetes. Material for sequencing was naive CD4+ T cells from blood. The CDR3 is CASSPQGEKDTQYF. The DNA of the CDR3 is TGCGCCAGCAGCCCCCAGGGGGAGAAAGATACGCAGTATTTT.